Below, 10 T cell receptor beta chains from the same sample are listed, as sequenced in a study of cytotoxic CD8 clonotypes in ibrutinib-treated CLL. Sequencing was performed with immunoSEQ multiplex PCR; in TCRdb, only in-frame clones are kept and a portion is missing. Here the sample spans some 310,000 clones, about 80% being singletons. The sequencing here drew on PBMCs, taken before ibrutinib treatment. The receptor source for this set is a human donor with chronic lymphocytic leukemia.

The V and J genes are TRBV6-5 and TRBJ1-1; a weak D match, TRBD1 (5 bases). Germline V gene lookup returns CDR1 MNHEY and CDR2 SVGAGI. Trimming pared 5 bases from V and 12 bases from J, leaving 13 bases between. The CDR3 runs 11 residues. The CDR3 loop is CASSGTVLTFF. CDR3 bases: TGTGCCAGCAGTGGGACGGTTTTGACTTTCTTT.

The V and J genes are TRBV6-5 and TRBJ1-3, with D uncertain. The CDR3 covers 14 residues. In germline, CDR1 is MNHEY, CDR2 SVGAGI. Trimming removed 6 bases from V and 0 bases from J, with 9 bases in between. DNA for the CDR3: TGTGCCAGCAGAAGCAGCAACTCTGGAAACACCATATATTTT. Protein: CASRSSNSGNTIYF.

The chain carries TRBV11-2 and TRBJ2-5; 13 bases agree with TRBD2. Germline V CDR1 and CDR2: SGHAT, FQNNGV. V trimming: 3 bases; J trimming: 4 bases; junction bases outside the gene matches: 8. This CDR3 is 17 amino acids long. CDR3 amino acids: CASSFGLAGVVGETQYF. CDR3 DNA: TGTGCCAGCAGCTTCGGACTAGCGGGAGTCGTGGGAGAGACCCAGTACTTC.

A few counts support this clone. The V call is TRBV7-9, the J call TRBJ2-3, with 13 nucleotides matching TRBD2. The CDR3 totals 18 residues. V lost 5 bases and J lost 5; bases outside the gene matches: 13. CDR1 is SEHNR, CDR2 FQNEAQ, per germline (reference sequence). For the CDR3, the DNA is TGTGCCAGCAGCACCGGACTAGCGGGAGTAGAAGGAGAAGATACGCAGTATTTT. Translated, it gives CASSTGLAGVEGEDTQYF.

The gene calls are TRBV2 and TRBJ2-2; D unclear. Germline V CDR1 and CDR2: SNHLY, FYNNEI. This CDR3 is built from 13 residues. V was shortened by 1 base and J by 6 bases, with 6 bases between the two germline ends. The CDR3 is CASSEVPAGELFF. The CDR3 DNA follows: TGTGCCAGCAGTGAAGTCCCCGCCGGGGAGCTGTTTTTT.

The V and J genes are TRBV6-6 and TRBJ2-5; D is unclear. CDR1 and CDR2 (germline): MNHNY, SVGAGI (reference sequence). The CDR3 is 13 residues long. Trimming took 7 bases from V and 2 from J, leaving 11 bases between them. CDR3 coding DNA: TGTGCCAGCATGAACTCTCCACAAGAGACCCAGTACTTC. Residues: CASMNSPQETQYF.

The CDR3 sequence: CASSLGGTHEQYF. Here the CDR3 DNA reads TGCGCCAGCAGCTTGGGGGGAACCCACGAGCAGTACTTC. The chain couples TRBV5-1 to TRBJ2-7; D is uncertain. V was trimmed by 0 bases and J by 5 bases, leaving 9 bases between them. This CDR3 is built from 13 residues. CDR1 is SGHRS, CDR2 YFSETQ, per germline. The full variable domain, with the rest looked up from reference TRBV5-1 and TRBJ2-7, is KAGVTQTPRYLIKTRGQQVTLSCSPISGHRSVSWYQQTPGQGLQFLFEYFSETQRNKGNFPGRFSGRQFSNSRSEMNVSTLELGDSALYLCASSLGGTHEQYFGPGTRLTVT.

The chain employs TRBV27 and TRBJ2-6; D remains unclear. CDR1 MNHEY and CDR2 SMNVEV come from the germline V gene (reference sequence). The CDR3 loop spans 15 amino acids. V lost 6 bases, J lost 1 base, and 10 bases lay in between. In DNA form, the CDR3 reads TGTGCCAGCAGCCTCACTGGTTCTGGGGCCAACGTCCTGACTTTC. Its translation is CASSLTGSGANVLTF.

The chain links TRBV9 to TRBJ2-2; 8 bases match TRBD1. Germline assignment: CDR1 SGDLS and CDR2 YYNGEE. J lost 1 base, V lost 5 bases, and 10 bases had no gene match. CDR3 length: 17 amino acids. DNA for the CDR3: TGTGCCAGCAGAAAGACAGGGGCCGCCTTGAACACCGGGGAGCTGTTTTTT. Translated: CASRKTGAALNTGELFF. The full variable domain, rest sourced from reference TRBV9 and TRBJ2-2, is DSGVTQTPKHLITATGQRVTLRCSPRSGDLSVYWYQQSLDQGLQFLIQYYNGEERAKGNILERFSAQQFPDLHSELNLSSLELGDSALYFCASRKTGAALNTGELFFGEGSRLTVL.

Only one count was recorded for this clone. This rearrangement joins TRBV18 to TRBJ1-2, with TRBD1 matching over 12 bases. Germline V gives CDR1 KGHSH, CDR2 LQKENI. The length of the CDR3 is 19 residues. V gave up 0 bases and J gave up 8 bases; unmatched junction bases: 16. The CDR3 here is CASSPPGTGGAGFAGGYTF. DNA for the CDR3: TGTGCCAGCTCACCACCAGGGACAGGGGGCGCGGGTTTTGCAGGAGGCTACACCTTC.